This TCR beta chain was recovered during a study of T cell repertoires in cytomegalovirus infection. Study-wide context: Both CMV infection and a matching HLA type were indicated by public TCR beta signatures. Broader study findings: The ex vivo response was dominated by HLA-C-restricted CMV-specific TCR beta clonotypes. Individuals carrying CMV plus the relevant HLA were identified by cumulative frequency of public TCR beta families.

One entry per CDR3 protein results from TCRdb running MiXCR on the reads. The sample gives tens of thousands of distinct CDR3 sequences, about 20% of which show up once; approximately 18% is in the top ten. CDR3 size: 14 residues. The germline V and J ends were trimmed by 2 bases and 6 bases, with 13 bases remaining between them. Germline values: CDR1 MNHEY, CDR2 SVGAGI. As for this clonotype: The antigen remains undetermined.

The chain carries TRBV6-5 and TRBJ1-1; D possibly corresponds to TRBD1 (5 bases). The clonotype was recovered from a human donor in good health (CMV status not recorded). Some clones in this sample may be carry-over from other donors' samples. Sequences were obtained from PBMCs, sequenced either directly or after in vitro stimulation (not recorded which). The CDR3 is CASSYAGEGAEAFF. The CDR3, as DNA: TGTGCCAGCAGTTACGCGGGGGAAGGCGCTGAAGCTTTCTTT.